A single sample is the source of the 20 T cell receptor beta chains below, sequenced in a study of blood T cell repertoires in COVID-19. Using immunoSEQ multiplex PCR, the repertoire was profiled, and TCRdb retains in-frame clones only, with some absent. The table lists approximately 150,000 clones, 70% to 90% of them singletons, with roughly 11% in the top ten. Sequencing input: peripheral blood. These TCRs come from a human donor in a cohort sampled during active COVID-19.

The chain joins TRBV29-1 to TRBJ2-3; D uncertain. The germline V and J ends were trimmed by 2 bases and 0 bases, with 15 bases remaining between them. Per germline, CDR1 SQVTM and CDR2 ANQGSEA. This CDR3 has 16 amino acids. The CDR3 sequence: CSVESTPRRSTDTQYF. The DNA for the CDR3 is TGCAGCGTTGAATCAACCCCCCGCAGGAGCACAGATACGCAGTATTTT.

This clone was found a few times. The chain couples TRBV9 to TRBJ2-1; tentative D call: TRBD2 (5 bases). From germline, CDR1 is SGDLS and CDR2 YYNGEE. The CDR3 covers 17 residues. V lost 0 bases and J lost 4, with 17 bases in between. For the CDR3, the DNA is TGTGCCAGCAGCGTAGATCCTAGCCCGCTCCCTTACAATGAGCAGTTCTTC. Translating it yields CASSVDPSPLPYNEQFF.

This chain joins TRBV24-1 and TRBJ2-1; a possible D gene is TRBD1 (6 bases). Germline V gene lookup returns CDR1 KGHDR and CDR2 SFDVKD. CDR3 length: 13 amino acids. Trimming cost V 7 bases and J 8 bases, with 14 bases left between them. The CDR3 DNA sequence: TGTGCCACCAGCCAGGGGAATAACTATGAGCAGTTCTTC. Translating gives CATSQGNNYEQFF.

In DNA form, the CDR3 reads TGCGCCAGCAGCCAAGTCTGGCAGGGGAATCAGCCCCAGCATTTT. Amino acids: CASSQVWQGNQPQHF. The chain carries TRBV4-3 and TRBJ1-5; a possible D gene is TRBD1 (6 bases). V lost 1 base and J 4 bases, leaving 11 bases between the germline ends. Germline assignment: CDR1 LGHNA and CDR2 YSLEER. This CDR3 comprises 15 residues.

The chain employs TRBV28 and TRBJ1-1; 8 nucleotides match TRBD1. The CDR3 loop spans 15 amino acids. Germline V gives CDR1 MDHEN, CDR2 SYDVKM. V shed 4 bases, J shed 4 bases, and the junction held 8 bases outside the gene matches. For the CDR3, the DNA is TGTGCCAGCAGTTCGCACAGGGGGACATTCACTGAAGCTTTCTTT. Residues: CASSSHRGTFTEAFF.

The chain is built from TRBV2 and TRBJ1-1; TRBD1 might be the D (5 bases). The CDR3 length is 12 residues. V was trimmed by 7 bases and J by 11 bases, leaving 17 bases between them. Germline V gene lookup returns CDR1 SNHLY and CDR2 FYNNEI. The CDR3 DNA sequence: TGTGCCAGCACCCCGGGCGGGGGAGGTGCTTTCTTT. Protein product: CASTPGGGGAFF.

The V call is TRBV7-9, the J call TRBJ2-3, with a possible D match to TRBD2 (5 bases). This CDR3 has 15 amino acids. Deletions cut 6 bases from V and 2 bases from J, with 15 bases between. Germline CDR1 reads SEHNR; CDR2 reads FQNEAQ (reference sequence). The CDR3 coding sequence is TGTGCCAGCAGTAGGAGAAGCGGTTACACAGATACGCAGTATTTT. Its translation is CASSRRSGYTDTQYF.

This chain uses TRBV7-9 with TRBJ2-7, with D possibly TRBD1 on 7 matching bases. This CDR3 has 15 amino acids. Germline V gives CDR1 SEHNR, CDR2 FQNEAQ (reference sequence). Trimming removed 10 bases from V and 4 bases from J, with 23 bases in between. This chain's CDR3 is CATGGGTVLPYEQYF. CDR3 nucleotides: TGTGCCACCGGTGGGGGGACAGTCTTACCTTACGAGCAGTACTTC. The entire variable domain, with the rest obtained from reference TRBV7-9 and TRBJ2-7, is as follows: DTGVSQNPRHKITKRGQNVTFRCDPISEHNRLYWYRQTLGQGPEFLTYFQNEAQLEKSRLLSDRFSAERPKGSFSTLEIQRTEQGDSAMYLCATGGGTVLPYEQYFGPGTRLTVT.

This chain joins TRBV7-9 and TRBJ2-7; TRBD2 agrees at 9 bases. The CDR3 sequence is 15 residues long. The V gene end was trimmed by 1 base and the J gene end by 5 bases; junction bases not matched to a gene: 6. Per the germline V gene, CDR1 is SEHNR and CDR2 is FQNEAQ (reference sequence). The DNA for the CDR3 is TGTGCCAGCAGCTTAGTGGCGGCGGGAGGGGACGAGCAGTACTTC. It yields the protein CASSLVAAGGDEQYF. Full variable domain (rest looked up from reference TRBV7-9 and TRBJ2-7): DTGVSQNPRHKITKRGQNVTFRCDPISEHNRLYWYRQTLGQGPEFLTYFQNEAQLEKSRLLSDRFSAERPKGSFSTLEIQRTEQGDSAMYLCASSLVAAGGDEQYFGPGTRLTVT.

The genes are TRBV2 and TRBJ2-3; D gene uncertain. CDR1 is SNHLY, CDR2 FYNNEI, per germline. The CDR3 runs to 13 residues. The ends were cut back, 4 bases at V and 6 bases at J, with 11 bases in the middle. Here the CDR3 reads CASSADIHDTQYF. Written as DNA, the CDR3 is TGTGCCAGCAGTGCAGATATCCACGATACGCAGTATTTT.

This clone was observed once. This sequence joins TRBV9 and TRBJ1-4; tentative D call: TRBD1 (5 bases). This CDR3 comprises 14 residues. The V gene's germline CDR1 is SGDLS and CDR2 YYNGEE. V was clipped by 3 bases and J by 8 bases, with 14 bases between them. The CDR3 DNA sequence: TGTGCCAGCAGCGCCTCCGGGGGTAGGGAAAAACTGTTTTTT. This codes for CASSASGGREKLFF.

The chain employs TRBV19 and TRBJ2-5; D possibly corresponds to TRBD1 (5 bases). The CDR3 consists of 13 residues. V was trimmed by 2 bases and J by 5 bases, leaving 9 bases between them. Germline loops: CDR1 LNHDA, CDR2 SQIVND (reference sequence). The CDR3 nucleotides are TGTGCCAGTAGTATAATCCCAGGGGAGACCCAGTACTTC. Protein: CASSIIPGETQYF.

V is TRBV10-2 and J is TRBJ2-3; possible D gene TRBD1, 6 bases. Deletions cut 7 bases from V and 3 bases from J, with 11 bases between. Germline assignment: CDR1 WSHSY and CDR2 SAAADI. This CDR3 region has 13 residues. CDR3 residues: CASTRGLTDTQYF. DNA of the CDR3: TGCGCCAGCACCAGGGGCCTGACAGATACGCAGTATTTT.

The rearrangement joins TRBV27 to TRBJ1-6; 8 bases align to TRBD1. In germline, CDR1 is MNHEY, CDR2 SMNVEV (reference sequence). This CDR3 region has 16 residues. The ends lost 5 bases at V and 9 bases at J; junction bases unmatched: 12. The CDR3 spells CASSPPGTGRGSPLHF. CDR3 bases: TGTGCCAGCAGTCCCCCCGGGACAGGCAGGGGTTCACCCCTCCACTTT.

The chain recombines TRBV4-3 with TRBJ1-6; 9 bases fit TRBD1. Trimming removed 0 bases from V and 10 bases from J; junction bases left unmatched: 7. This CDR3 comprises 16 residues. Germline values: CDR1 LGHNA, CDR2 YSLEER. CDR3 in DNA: TGCGCCAGCAGCCAAGAAGCAAAGGACAGGGGATCACCCCTCCACTTT. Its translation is CASSQEAKDRGSPLHF.

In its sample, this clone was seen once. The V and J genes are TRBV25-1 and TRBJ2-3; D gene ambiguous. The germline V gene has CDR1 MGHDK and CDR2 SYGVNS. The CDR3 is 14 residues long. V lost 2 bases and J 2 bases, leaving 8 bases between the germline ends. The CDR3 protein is CASSEGHLTDTQYF. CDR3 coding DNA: TGTGCCAGCAGTGAAGGGCACCTCACAGATACGCAGTATTTT. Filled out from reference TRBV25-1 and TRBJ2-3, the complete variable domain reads EADIYQTPRYLVIGTGKKITLECSQTMGHDKMYWYQQDPGMELHLIHYSYGVNSTEKGDLSSESTVSRIRTEHFPLTLESARPSHTSQYLCASSEGHLTDTQYFGPGTRLTVL.

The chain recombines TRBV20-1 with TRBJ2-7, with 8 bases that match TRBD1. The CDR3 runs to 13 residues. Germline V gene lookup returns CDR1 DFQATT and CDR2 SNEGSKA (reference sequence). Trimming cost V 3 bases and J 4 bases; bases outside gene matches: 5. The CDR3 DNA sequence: TGCAGTGCTAGTCTTCAGGGGGCATACGAGCAGTACTTC. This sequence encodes CSASLQGAYEQYF.

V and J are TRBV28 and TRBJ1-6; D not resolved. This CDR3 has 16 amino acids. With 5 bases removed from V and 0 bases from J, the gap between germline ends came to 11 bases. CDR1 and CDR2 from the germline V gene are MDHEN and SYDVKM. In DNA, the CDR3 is TGTGCCAGCAGTATGGGGAGCCTCTCCTATAATTCACCCCTCCACTTT. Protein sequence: CASSMGSLSYNSPLHF.

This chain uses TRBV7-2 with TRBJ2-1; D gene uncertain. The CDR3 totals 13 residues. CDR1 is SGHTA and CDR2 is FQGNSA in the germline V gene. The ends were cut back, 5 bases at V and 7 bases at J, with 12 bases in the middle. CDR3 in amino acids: CASSRLALNEQFF. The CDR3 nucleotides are TGTGCCAGCAGCCGCTTGGCCTTGAATGAGCAGTTCTTC.

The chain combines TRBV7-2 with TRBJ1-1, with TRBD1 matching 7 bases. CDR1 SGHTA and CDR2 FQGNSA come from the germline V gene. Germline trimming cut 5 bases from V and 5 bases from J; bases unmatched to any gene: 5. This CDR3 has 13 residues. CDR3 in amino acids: CASSTSRGTEAFF. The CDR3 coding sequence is TGTGCCAGCAGCACCTCCAGGGGGACTGAAGCTTTCTTT.